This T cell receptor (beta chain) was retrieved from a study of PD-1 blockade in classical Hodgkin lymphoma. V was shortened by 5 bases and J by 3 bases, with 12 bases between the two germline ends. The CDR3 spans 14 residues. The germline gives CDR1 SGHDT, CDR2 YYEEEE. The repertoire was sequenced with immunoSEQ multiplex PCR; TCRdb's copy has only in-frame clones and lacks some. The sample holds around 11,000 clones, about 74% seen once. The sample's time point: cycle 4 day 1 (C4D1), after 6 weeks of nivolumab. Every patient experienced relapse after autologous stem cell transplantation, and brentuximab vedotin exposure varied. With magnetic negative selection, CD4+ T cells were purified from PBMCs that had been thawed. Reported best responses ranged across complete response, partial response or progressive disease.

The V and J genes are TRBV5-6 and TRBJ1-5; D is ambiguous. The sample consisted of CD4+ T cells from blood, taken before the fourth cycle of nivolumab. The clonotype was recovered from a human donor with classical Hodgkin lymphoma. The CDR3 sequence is CASSTGISNQPQHF. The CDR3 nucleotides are TGTGCCAGCAGTACCGGGATTTCCAATCAGCCCCAGCATTTT.